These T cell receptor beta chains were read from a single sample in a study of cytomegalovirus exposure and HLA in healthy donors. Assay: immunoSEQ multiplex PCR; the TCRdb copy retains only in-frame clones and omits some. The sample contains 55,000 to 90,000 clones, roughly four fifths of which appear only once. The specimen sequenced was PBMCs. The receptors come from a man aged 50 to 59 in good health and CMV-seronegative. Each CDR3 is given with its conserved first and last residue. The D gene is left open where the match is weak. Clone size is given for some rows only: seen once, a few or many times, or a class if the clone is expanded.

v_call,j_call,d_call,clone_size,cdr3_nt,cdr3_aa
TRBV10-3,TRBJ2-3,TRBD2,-,TGTGCCAGCTCGGGAGGGTCCACAGATACGCAGTATTTT,CASSGGSTDTQYF
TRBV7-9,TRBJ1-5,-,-,TGTGCCAGCAGCTTAGACAGGCTCAATCAGCCCCAGCATTTT,CASSLDRLNQPQHF
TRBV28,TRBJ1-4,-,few,TGTGCCGCCTCGAGCGGGGGTCTTGGAACTAATGAAAAACTGTTTTTT,CAASSGGLGTNEKLFF
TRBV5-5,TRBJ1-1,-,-,TGTGCCAGCAGTTGGATAAAGACAGTCCCGTACACTGAAGCTTTCTTT,CASSWIKTVPYTEAFF
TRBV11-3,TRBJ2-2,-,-,TGTGCCAGCAGCTTGGCGGGTCCCACCGGGGAGCTGTTTTTT,CASSLAGPTGELFF
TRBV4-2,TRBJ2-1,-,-,TGTGCCAGCAGCCAAGATGCGGGGGCAGGAACCTACAATGAGCAGTTCTTC,CASSQDAGAGTYNEQFF
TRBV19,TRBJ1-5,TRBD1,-,TGTGCCAGTAGTGGTGGACAGGGCAATCAGCCCCAGCATTTT,CASSGGQGNQPQHF
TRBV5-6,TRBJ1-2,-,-,TGTGCCAGCAGGGGGCTTCAGGGGAACTATGGCTACACCTTC,CASRGLQGNYGYTF
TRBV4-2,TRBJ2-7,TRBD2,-,TGTGCCAGCAGCCAAGTCAATAGCGGGATTTACGAGCAGTACTTC,CASSQVNSGIYEQYF
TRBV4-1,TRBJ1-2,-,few,TGCGCCAGCAGCCAAGATTTGGTCGGTGGCTACACCTTC,CASSQDLVGGYTF
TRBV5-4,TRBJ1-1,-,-,TGTGCCAGCAGCTCAGACAAATACAGGGTGGGGAACACTGAAGCTTTCTTT,CASSSDKYRVGNTEAFF
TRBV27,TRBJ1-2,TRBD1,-,TGTGCCAGCAGTCTCTACTCCCCGGGACAGGCGTATGGCTACACCTTC,CASSLYSPGQAYGYTF
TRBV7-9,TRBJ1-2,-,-,TGTGCCAGCAGTTCAGGGGCTGGCTACACCTTC,CASSSGAGYTF
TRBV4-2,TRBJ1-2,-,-,TGTGCCAGCAGCTCCCGGGAATATGGCTACACCTTC,CASSSREYGYTF
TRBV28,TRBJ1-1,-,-,TGTGCCAGCAACCGTTTTGATAGAGAGACTGAAGCTTTCTTT,CASNRFDRETEAFF
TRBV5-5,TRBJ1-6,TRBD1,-,TGTGCCAGCAGCCGGGATGGACAGGGAAATTCACCCCTCCACTTT,CASSRDGQGNSPLHF
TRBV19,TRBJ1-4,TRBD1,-,TGTGCCAGTAGTATAGCCGGCCGAGACAGGGGTGATGAAAAACTGTTTTTT,CASSIAGRDRGDEKLFF
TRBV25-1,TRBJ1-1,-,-,TGTGCCGCCTATAGGAACACTGAAGCTTTCTTT,CAAYRNTEAFF
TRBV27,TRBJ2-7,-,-,TGTGCCAGCAGTTTATATAGGGCAGGGGATGCCGAGCAGTACTTC,CASSLYRAGDAEQYF
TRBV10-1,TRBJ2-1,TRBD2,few,TGCGCCAGCAGTGTGGCGACTAGCGGGAGGGACAATGAGCAGTTCTTC,CASSVATSGRDNEQFF
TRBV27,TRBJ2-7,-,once,TGTGCCAGCAGTTTATTGGGGTTCTTGGGGGCGAGCGAGCAGTACTTC,CASSLLGFLGASEQYF
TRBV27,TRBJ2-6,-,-,TGTGCCAGCAGTCCCATAGCTGGGGCCAACGTCCTGACTTTC,CASSPIAGANVLTF
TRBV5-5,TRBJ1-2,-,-,TGTGCCAGCAGCTTGCAAGGACAGACCTATGGCTACACCTTC,CASSLQGQTYGYTF
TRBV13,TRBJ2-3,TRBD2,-,TGTGCCAGCGTACTAGCGGGAGGAGATACGCAGTATTTT,CASVLAGGDTQYF
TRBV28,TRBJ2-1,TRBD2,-,TGTGCCAGCAGTTCTTTCTTCCGGACTAGCGGTAAAGAAAATGAGCAGTTCTTC,CASSSFFRTSGKENEQFF
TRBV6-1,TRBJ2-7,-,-,TGTGCCAGCAGTGAACCACCCACTTCTAAGCAGTACTTC,CASSEPPTSKQYF
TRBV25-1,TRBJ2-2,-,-,TGTGCCAGCAGGGCCCCAATTGGGCCGCTGTTTTTT,CASRAPIGPLFF
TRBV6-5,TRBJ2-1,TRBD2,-,TGTGCCAGCAGCGGACTAGCGGGAGATAATGAGCAGTTCTTC,CASSGLAGDNEQFF
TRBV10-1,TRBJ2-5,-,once,TGCGCCAGCAGTGAGTCTGGGGGCCCCCAAGAGACCCAGTACTTC,CASSESGGPQETQYF
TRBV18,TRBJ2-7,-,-,TGTGCCAGCTCACCAGGGGCGTCTGAGCAGTACTTC,CASSPGASEQYF
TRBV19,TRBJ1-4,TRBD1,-,TGTGCCAGTAGCAGGGGACAGGGCGGCACTAATGAAAAACTGTTTTTT,CASSRGQGGTNEKLFF
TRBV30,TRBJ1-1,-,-,TGTGCCTGGAGGCGGAGCACTGAAGCTTTCTTT,CAWRRSTEAFF
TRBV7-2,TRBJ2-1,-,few,TGTGCCAGCAGCTCTGTTGCGGGCGCACCCTACAATGAGCAGTTCTTC,CASSSVAGAPYNEQFF
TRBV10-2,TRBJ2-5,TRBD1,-,TGCGCCAGCAGTGGAAACAGGGGATGGGTTGAGACCCAGTACTTC,CASSGNRGWVETQYF
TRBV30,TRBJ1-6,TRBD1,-,TGTGCCTGGAGTGACAGGGGCTTAAGAAATTCACCCCTCCACTTT,CAWSDRGLRNSPLHF
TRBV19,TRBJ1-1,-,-,TGTGCCAGTACAAGAGGCTTCATGAACACTGAAGCTTTCTTT,CASTRGFMNTEAFF
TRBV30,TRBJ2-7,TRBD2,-,TGTGCCTGGGGGGGGGCCTACGAGCAGTACTTC,CAWGGAYEQYF
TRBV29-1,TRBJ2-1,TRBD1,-,TGCAGCGTTGAAAGGCGGACAGGAGTGTTTGGCAATGAGCAGTTCTTC,CSVERRTGVFGNEQFF
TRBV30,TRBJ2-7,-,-,TGTGCCTGGAGCGGGAACTACGAGCAGTACTTC,CAWSGNYEQYF
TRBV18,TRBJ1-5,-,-,TGTGCCAGCTCCCAAGGACAGAATCAGCCCCAGCATTTT,CASSQGQNQPQHF
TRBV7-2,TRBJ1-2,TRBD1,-,TGTGCCAGCAGCTTAGCGACAGGGGGCGGGAGTGGCTACACCTTC,CASSLATGGGSGYTF
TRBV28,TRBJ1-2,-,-,TGTGCCAGCACCTTGGGAGGGAACAAGGACTATGGCTACACCTTC,CASTLGGNKDYGYTF
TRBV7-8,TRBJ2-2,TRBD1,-,TGTGCCAGCAGCCAACCGATCAGGGGGACCGGGGAGCTGTTTTTT,CASSQPIRGTGELFF
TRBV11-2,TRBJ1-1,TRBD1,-,TGTGCCAGCAGCGCCTGGGACAGGGGGGGACCTGAAGCTTTCTTT,CASSAWDRGGPEAFF
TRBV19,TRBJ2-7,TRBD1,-,TGTGCCAGTAGTCCGCGGGACAGGGGGCCGGCCGAGCAGTACTTC,CASSPRDRGPAEQYF
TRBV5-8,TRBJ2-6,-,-,TGTGCCAGCAGCTCGGTGGGCCGGCACTCTGGGGCCAACGTCCTGACTTTC,CASSSVGRHSGANVLTF
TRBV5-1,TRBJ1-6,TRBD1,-,TGCGCCAGCAGCTACCTCCCAGGGGGCATTGTCCACTTT,CASSYLPGGIVHF
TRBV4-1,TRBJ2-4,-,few,TGCGCCAGCAGCCAAGAAGTCGTGAGAACTAGTTCCAAAAACATTCAGTACTTC,CASSQEVVRTSSKNIQYF
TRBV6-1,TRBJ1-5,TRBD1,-,TGTGCCAGCAGTGAAGGGGGGACAGTCGGGCAGCCCCAGCATTTT,CASSEGGTVGQPQHF
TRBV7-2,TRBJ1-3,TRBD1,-,TGTGCCAGCAGCCGGGGACAGGTCTCTGGAAACACCATATATTTT,CASSRGQVSGNTIYF
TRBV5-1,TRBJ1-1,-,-,TGCGCCAGCAGCTTGAACACGTGGAACACTGAAGCTTTCTTT,CASSLNTWNTEAFF
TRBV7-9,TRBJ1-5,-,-,TGTGCCAGCTCCCCGGGGGTCAATCAGCCCCAGCATTTT,CASSPGVNQPQHF
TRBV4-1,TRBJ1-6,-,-,TGCGCCAGCAGTTATGACCCCTCTTCGGGATGGAATTCACCCCTCCACTTT,CASSYDPSSGWNSPLHF
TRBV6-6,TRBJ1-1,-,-,TGTGCCGGCTCTACAGGGACGGGGACTGAAGCTTTCTTT,CAGSTGTGTEAFF
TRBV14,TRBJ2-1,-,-,TGTGCCAGCAGGAAGGACACGAGCTCCTACAATGAGCAGTTCTTC,CASRKDTSSYNEQFF
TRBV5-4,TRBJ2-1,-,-,TGTGCCAGCAGCTTCGGTAGCTCCTACAATGAGCAGTTCTTC,CASSFGSSYNEQFF
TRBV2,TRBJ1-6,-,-,TGTGCCAGCAGGCCATCGGGGGGCTCCTATAATTCACCCCTCCACTTT,CASRPSGGSYNSPLHF